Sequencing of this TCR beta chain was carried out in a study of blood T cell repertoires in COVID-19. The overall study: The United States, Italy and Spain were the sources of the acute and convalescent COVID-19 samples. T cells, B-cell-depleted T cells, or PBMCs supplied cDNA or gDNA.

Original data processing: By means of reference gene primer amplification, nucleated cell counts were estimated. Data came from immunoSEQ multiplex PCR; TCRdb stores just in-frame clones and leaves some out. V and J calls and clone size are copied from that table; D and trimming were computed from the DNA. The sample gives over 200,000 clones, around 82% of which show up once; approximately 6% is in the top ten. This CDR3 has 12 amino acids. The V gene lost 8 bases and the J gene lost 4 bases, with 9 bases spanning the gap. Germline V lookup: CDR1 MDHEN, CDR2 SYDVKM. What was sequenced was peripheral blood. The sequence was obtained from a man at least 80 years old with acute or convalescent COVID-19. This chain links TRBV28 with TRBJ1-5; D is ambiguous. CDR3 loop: CASWGVNQPQHF. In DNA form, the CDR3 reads TGTGCCAGCTGGGGAGTTAATCAGCCCCAGCATTTT.